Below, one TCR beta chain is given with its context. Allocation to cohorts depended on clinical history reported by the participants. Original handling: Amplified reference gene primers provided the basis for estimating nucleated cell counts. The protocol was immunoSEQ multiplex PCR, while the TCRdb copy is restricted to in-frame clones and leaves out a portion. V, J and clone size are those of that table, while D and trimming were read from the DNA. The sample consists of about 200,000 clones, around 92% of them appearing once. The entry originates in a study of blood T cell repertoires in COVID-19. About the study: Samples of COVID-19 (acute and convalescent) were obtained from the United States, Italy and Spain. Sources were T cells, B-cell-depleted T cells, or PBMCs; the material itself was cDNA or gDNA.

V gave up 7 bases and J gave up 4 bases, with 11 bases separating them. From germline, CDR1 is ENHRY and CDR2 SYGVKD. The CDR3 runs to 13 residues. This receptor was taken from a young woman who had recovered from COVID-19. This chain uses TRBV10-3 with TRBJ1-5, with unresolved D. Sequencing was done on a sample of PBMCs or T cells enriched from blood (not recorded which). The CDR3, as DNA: TGTGCCATCACGGGAGCAACTAATCAGCCCCAGCATTTT. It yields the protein CAITGATNQPQHF.